This TCR beta chain originates from a study of blood T cell repertoires in COVID-19 (dated by TCRdb to between 2020 and 2021). For context, the study as a whole: Collaborator samples came from the United States, Italy and Spain and covered acute and convalescent phases of COVID-19. The samples were drawn from the first 160 participants of the ongoing ImmuneRACE study and from some 1,300 subjects provided by 6 global collaborators. Sample metadata almost always included a de-identified subject ID, COVID-19 status, age in years and sex. Deeply sampled blood TCRbeta repertoires from subjects exposed to, actively infected with, or recovered from COVID-19 were included in the dataset. The repertoires were released in a freely available public database meant as a resource for research on the immune response to SARS-CoV-2. The prospective study material was composed of cDNA or gDNA derived from T cells, B-cell-depleted T cells, or PBMCs. HLA class I and class II types, where available, came from metadata supplied by the sample provider rather than from assay-based typing.

Paper-wide results and their limitations: How much clinical and demographic metadata was included differed by source and by participant, and the metadata was provided uncurated.

TCRbeta CDR3 regions were amplified from genomic DNA using the immunoSEQ Assay, a bias-controlled multiplex PCR. Turning to the authors' computational methods: Within the assay, amplification of reference gene primers was used to estimate how many nucleated cells each sample contained. To quantify the absolute abundance of each unique TCRbeta CDR3 rearrangement, sequence reads were collapsed and filtered. Productive Simpson clonality was computed per sample as the square root of Simpson's diversity index over productive rearrangements. The clones in this table, taken by TCRdb from immuneACCESS, are in-frame only. Not every clone is retained; where verified, under half of the shortfall comes from an unresolved V gene, and the cause of the rest is unknown. The DNA gave D and trimming, while V, J and clone size come from that table. In all, the sample holds about 240,000 clones, and around 87% of those were seen once. The top ten hold 7.2% of the sample.

Samples from volunteer blood donors who had recovered from COVID-19 were contributed by a second Seattle source. Each collaborating institution followed its own protocols to collect whole blood in K2EDTA tubes. For TCRbeta analysis, collaborator samples were shipped as frozen whole blood, as isolated PBMCs, or as DNA extracted from either sample type. CDR1 and CDR2 were assigned from the germline V gene as MNHEY and SVGAGI. Inclusive of the bounding cysteine and valine, the CDR3 is 13 residues long. Only CDR3 DNA remains: 39 bases, in frame from the first base. V is shortened by 6 bases, J by 2 bases, and the region joining them spans 11 bases. Comment on this clone: What antigen it recognizes has not been identified. It has no much larger one-base neighbor in the sample; base qualities were not kept.

The sample taken for sequencing was peripheral blood. Recombination linked TRBV6-5 to TRBJ2-7; the best D guess is TRBD1, with 5 bases matching. This clonotype was obtained from a man aged 60-69 years who had recovered from COVID-19. The bases are TGTGCCAGCAGGAACAGGCAACCCTACGAGCAGTACGTC. Translated, it reads CASRNRQPYEQYV.